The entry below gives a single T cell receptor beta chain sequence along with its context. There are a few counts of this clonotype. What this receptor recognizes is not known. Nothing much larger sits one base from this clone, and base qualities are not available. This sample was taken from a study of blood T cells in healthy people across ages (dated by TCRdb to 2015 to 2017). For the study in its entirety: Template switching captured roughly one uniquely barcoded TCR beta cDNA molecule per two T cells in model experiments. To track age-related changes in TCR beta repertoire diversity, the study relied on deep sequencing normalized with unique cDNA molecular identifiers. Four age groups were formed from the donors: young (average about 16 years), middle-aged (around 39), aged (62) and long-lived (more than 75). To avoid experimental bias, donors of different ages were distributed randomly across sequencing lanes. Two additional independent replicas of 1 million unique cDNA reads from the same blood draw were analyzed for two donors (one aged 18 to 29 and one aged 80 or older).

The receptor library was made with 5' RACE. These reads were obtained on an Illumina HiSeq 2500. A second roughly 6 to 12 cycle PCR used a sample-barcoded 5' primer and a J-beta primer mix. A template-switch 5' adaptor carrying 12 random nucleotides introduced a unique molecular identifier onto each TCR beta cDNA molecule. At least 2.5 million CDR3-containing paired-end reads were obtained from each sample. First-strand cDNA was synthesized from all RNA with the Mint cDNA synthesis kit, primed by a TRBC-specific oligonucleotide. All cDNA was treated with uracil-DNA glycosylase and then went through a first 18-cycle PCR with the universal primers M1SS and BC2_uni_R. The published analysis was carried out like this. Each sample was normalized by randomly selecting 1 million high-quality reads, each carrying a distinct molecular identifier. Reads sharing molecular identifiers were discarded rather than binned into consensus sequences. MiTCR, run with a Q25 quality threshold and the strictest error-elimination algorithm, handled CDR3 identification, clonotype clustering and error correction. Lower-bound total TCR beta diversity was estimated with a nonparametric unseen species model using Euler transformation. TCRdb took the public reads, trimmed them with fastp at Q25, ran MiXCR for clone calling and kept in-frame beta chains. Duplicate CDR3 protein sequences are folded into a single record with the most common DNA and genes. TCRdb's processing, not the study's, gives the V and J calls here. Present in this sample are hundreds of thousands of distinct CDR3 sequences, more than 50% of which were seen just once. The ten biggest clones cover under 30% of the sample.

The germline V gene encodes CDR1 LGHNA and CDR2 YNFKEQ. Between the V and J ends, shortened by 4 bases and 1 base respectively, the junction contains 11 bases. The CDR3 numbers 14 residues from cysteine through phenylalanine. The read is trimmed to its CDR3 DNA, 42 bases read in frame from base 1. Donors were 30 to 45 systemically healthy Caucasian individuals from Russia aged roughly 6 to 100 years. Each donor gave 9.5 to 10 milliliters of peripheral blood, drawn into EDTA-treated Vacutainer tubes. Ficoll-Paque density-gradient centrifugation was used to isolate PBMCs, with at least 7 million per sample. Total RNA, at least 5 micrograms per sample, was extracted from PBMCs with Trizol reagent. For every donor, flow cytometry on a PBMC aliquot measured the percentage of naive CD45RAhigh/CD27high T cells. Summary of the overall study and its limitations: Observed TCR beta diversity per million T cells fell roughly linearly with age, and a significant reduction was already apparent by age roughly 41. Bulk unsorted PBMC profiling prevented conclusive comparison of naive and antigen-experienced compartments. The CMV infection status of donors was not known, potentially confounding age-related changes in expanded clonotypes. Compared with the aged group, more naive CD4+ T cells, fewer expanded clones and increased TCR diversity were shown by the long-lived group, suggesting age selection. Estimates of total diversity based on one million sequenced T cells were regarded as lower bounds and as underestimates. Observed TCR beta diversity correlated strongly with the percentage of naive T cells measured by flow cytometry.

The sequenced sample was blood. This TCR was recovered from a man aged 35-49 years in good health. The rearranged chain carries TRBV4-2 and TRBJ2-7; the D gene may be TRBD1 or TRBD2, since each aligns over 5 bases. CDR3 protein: CASSRGEFSYEQYF. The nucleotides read TGTGCCAGCAGCCGAGGGGAGTTTTCCTACGAGCAGTACTTC.